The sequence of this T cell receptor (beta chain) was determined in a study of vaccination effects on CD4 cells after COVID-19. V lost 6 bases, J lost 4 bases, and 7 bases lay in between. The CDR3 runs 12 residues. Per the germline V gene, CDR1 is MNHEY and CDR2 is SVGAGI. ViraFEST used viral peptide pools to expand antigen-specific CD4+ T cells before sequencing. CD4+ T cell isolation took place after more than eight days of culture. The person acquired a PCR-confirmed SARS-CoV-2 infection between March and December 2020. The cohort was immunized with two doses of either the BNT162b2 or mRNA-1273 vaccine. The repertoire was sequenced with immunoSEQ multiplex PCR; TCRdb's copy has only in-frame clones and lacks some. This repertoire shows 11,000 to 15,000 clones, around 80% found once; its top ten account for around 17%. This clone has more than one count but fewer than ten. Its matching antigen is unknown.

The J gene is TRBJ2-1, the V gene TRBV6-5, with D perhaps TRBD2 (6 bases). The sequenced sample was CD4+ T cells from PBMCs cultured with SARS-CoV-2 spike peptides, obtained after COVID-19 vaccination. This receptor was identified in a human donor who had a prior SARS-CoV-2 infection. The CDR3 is CASRGLYNEQFF. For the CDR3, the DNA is TGTGCCAGCAGGGGACTTTACAATGAGCAGTTCTTC.